This T cell receptor beta chain is from a study of early T cells in non-severe SARS-CoV-2 infection. The wider study: Bulk RNA taken from unsorted whole blood was sequenced, leaving chains unpaired. Findings and caveats of the study: Using VDJdb, the matching emphasized anti-spike CD8 responses while missing private and CD4 specificities.

The sample holds a few counts of this clonotype. Its antigen is unidentified. Trimming took 5 bases from V and 5 from J, leaving 12 bases between them. Per the germline V gene, CDR1 is MGHDK and CDR2 is SYGVNS. This CDR3 is 13 amino acids long. Unique molecular identifiers were affixed to single, distinct cDNA molecules. TCRdb recomputed calls from the 5' RACE reads with MiXCR, one row per CDR3 protein. Here the sample spans under 25,000 distinct CDR3 sequences, roughly 4.3% being singletons. Sequencing input: whole blood. V is TRBV25-1 and J is TRBJ1-1, with D possibly matching TRBD1 (6 bases). This TCR derives from an adult who was a healthcare worker with PCR-confirmed SARS-CoV-2 infection or an uninfected control (not recorded which). The DNA of the CDR3 is TGTGCCAGCAGTAATCAGGGGCGGACTGAAGCTTTCTTT. This sequence encodes CASSNQGRTEAFF. Filled out from reference TRBV25-1 and TRBJ1-1, the complete variable domain reads EADIYQTPRYLVIGTGKKITLECSQTMGHDKMYWYQQDPGMELHLIHYSYGVNSTEKGDLSSESTVSRIRTEHFPLTLESARPSHTSQYLCASSNQGRTEAFFGQGTRLTVV.